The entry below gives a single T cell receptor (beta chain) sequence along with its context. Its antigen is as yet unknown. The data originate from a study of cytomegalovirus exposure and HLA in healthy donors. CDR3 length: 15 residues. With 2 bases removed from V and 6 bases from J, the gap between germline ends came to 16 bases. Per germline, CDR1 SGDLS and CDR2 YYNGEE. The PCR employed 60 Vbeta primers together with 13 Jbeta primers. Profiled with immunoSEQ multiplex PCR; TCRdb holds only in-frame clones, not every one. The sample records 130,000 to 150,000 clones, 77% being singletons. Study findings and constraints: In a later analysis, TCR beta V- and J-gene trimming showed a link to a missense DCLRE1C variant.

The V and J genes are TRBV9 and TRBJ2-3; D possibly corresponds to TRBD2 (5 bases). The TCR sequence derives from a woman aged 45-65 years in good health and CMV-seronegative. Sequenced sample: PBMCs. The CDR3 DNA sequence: TGTGCCAGCAGCGTTCGAGCGGACTCCATGGATACGCAGTATTTT. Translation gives CASSVRADSMDTQYF.